This T cell receptor (beta chain) was obtained from a study of cytomegalovirus exposure and HLA in healthy donors (dated by TCRdb to the late 2010s). Context from the whole study: An earlier analysis of approximately 640 of the donors reported 250 to 350 Gb of sequence data and 117 million unique TCR beta sequences from about 179 million T cells. Roughly 300 gigabases of sequencing data and tens of millions of unique TCR sequences were included in an early release covering roughly 600 HLA-typed donors. Among the roughly 400 genotyped donors, approximately 77% belonged to the genetic ancestry cluster associated with self-reported Caucasian donors. The study aimed to test whether cataloging public T cell receptors could reveal signatures of past pathogen exposure. The study profiled the T cell repertoires of hundreds of subjects by immunosequencing and related them to cytomegalovirus serostatus. Besides the first cohort of hundreds of subjects, a separate validation cohort made up of 95 to 150 different subjects was used. High-throughput TCR immunosequencing, statistical association of individual TCRs with disease status, and machine learning were combined to predict cytomegalovirus infection status. In a later analysis, previously published TCR beta repertoires from about 640 donors were re-analyzed and high-resolution HLA genotyping was added so that TCR occurrence patterns could be studied. Rather than drawing on any new phenotypic data, the later analysis identified candidate immune exposures from TCR beta sequences and the way those sequences occurred across donors. An earlier analysis of approximately 500 of the donors applied high-throughput TCR beta sequencing to assess whether each TCR beta V gene segment acted as functional or pseudogenic. Alongside the repertoire data, information on donor age, sex, ethnicity and CMV serostatus was compiled. A later genetic analysis used genome-wide SNP genotypes for about 65% of the roughly 670 donors, treating that subset as a discovery cohort. Every repertoire in the discovery cohort had been generated on one and the same sequencing platform. HLA typing covered class I and class II loci at four-digit resolution. The number of typed donors differed by locus: about 629-630 for A, B, C, DRB1 and DQB1; roughly 510 for DQA1; some 610 for DPA1; and some 470 for DPB1. Roughly 5 DR-DQ haplotypes were handled as single units for association and clustering, since linkage in the cohort was strong. Among almost 400 genotyped donors of the cohort, an average of approximately 240,000 unique TCR beta nucleotide sequences were sequenced per donor, roughly 18% of them non-productive. Overall study outcomes, separate from this receptor: In an earlier analysis of more than 500 of the donors, most TCR beta V segments appeared in productive rearrangements about 87% or about 30% of the time, broadly matching IMGT annotations. The classifier was reported to diagnose cytomegalovirus status with high specificity and sensitivity in both the original and validation cohorts. Because HLA typing was missing for some donors at each locus, association tests included only the typed subset. Presence/absence analyses assumed roughly uniform sequencing depth across donors, an assumption that may not hold. Most CMV-associated TCR beta chains appeared to be HLA-restricted in a later analysis, and the HLA associations seemed to be driven largely by CMV exposure. Because counts were too low, roughly 18 rarely observed V segments, including chromosome 9 orphons, were left out of the earlier analysis of 500 to 650 of the donors. This cohort had only TCR beta chains sequenced, and the lack of alpha or paired-chain data limited which features could be detected. The only immune exposure information available for the cohort was CMV serostatus. According to the authors, the approach could potentially be generalized to other disease states and immunological phenotypes. A later analysis found that HLA-associated TCR beta chains were more clonally expanded and had lower generation probabilities than equally common non-associated chains. Three of the identified cytomegalovirus-associated TCR beta chains were confirmed in vitro to be specific for cytomegalovirus antigens. A later analysis associated some 17,000 TCR beta sequences with specific HLA alleles at a false discovery rate of 0.05. A further reported finding was that TCR beta sequences accurately predicted the HLA-A and HLA-B alleles for most subjects in the first cohort. A later genetic analysis associated a missense DCLRE1C variant with V-gene and J-gene trimming of TCR beta chains, and an independent cohort replicated the association. When HLA alleles, especially DR and DQ, strongly co-occurred, attributing TCR associations to individual alleles was difficult. A group of highly shared sequence variants was considered likely to be a technical artifact of the sequencing pipeline. Across donors, most TCR sequences were observed very rarely, whereas some public TCRs were present in many individuals. According to a later genetic analysis, donors in an Asian-associated ancestry cluster had fewer N-insertions in productive TCRs than the approximately 670-donor mean. According to a later analysis, parvovirus B19, influenza, CMV and Epstein-Barr virus appeared linked to several top co-occurrence clusters. Some IMGT-functional V segments, including TRBV6-2 and TRBV6-3, could not be distinguished by the 87-base-pair reads and were therefore excluded. In a later analysis, TCR association rates were found to vary across HLA loci, with the most associated TCRs seen for DRB1 alleles and the fewest for HLA-C alleles. The study gave a list of around 170 TCR beta chains associated with cytomegalovirus. Correlated functional status among segregating V segments might be attributable to linkage disequilibrium, but an unknown experimental factor could not be ruled out.

Points on this clone: The specificity of this receptor is unknown. Within one base of it there is no much larger clone, and no base qualities were kept.

The cohort comprised some 700 healthy bone marrow donors. At the time of sampling, every cohort member was nominally healthy, though immune exposures that went unrecorded were likely present. The donor tested CMV seronegative and was one of the 352 seronegative cohort members. Every donor gave a peripheral blood sample, and the peripheral blood mononuclear cells from that sample were used for TCR beta sequencing. The Qiagen DNeasy Blood Extraction Kit was used to extract genomic DNA from the blood cell samples. To prepare the library, the immunoSEQ multiplex PCR assay was applied. The multiplex PCR relied on a mix of 60 forward primers for TCR Vbeta segments and 13 reverse primers for TCR Jbeta segments. The CDR3 region of rearranged TCR beta genes was amplified from genomic DNA with a multiplex PCR assay. The Illumina HiSeq System was used to sequence the amplified TCR beta libraries as 87-base-pair reads. On the authors' methods: A later analysis tallied 80 million to 95 million unique TCR beta chains across the 666 repertoires, and approximately 12 million of those chains were shared by two or more donors. A nearest-neighbor algorithm error-corrected the raw reads and collapsed the reads into unique sequences, merging closely related sequences to remove PCR and sequencing errors. To assign V, D and J gene segments, CDR3 sequences were aligned to IMGT reference sequences. For a sequence to be retained, a match of at least six nucleotides was required to both a V gene segment and a J gene segment. A rearrangement was called productive if the CDR3 had no stop codons and remained in frame with V and J, and every other rearrangement was called non-productive. Following IMGT convention, CDR3 was defined as the stretch from the second conserved V-encoded cysteine to the conserved J-encoded phenylalanine. The earlier analysis of some 580 of the donors excluded any sequence lacking an unambiguous match to a single V gene segment. In an earlier analysis of approximately 610 of the donors, V segments were called functional above 56.7% productive rearrangements and were called segregating when the between-donor standard deviation exceeded 5%. A statistical classification framework was developed to diagnose cytomegalovirus status using the catalog of TCR beta chain sequences. In a later analysis, TCR nucleotide sequences were compared against IMGT/GENE-DB human TR gene sequences so that V and J genes could be assigned. In a later analysis, CDR3 sequences and most-parsimonious VDJ recombination scenarios were assigned using the TCRdist pipeline. A later analysis defined each TCR beta chain by its CDR3 amino acid sequence plus V-gene family, and excluded reads lacking a unique V-gene family. To address suspected cross-contamination and a sequencing artifact, a later analysis removed around 600 highly shared, low-generation-probability nucleotide sequences. A later analysis calculated a clonal expansion index for each public chain from normalized within-repertoire ranks of inferred template counts. In a later analysis, generation probabilities were computed with a VDJ recombination model fitted to out-of-frame rearrangements, and the resulting probabilities were checked against IGoR. In a later analysis, hypergeometric tests were used to score TCR-TCR, TCR-HLA and TCR-CMV co-occurrence, with a repertoire-size bias correction applied to TCR pairs. False discovery rates were estimated in a later analysis by permuting HLA or CMV assignments 20 times. In a later analysis, co-occurring TCRs were grouped using DBSCAN, with TCRdist sequence similarity added in when clustering inside HLA-allele-positive subsets. Repertoires with fewer than 30,000 or more than 120,000 public chains were left out of co-occurrence clustering, as were five repertoires with anomalous nucleotide sharing. Entries here come from immuneACCESS through TCRdb and include only in-frame sequences with V and J called. Some clones fail to appear in such tables; in the studies checked, an unresolved V gene covers under half of the shortfall, and the cause of the remainder is unknown. From that table come the V and J calls and clone size; the DNA was used to work out D and trimming. In this sample the table shows about 220,000 clones, 60% to 80% of which occur a single time. Around 1.9% of the sample is taken by the ten largest.

Measured from the cysteine to the phenylalanine, the CDR3 is 15 residues long. The only DNA kept is the CDR3, 45 bases in frame from the first base. The germline V gene provides CDR1 SNHLY and CDR2 FYNNEI. Trimming takes 2 bases off V and 9 bases off J; junction bases not matched to a gene: 5. The chain couples TRBV2 to TRBJ2-1; 12 central bases correspond to TRBD2. Material: PBMCs. The clonotype originates from a male donor in good health and CMV-seronegative. The sequence in DNA is TGTGCCAGCAGTGAACTAGCGGGAGGGCCACGTGAGCAGTTCTTC. This codes for CASSELAGGPREQFF.